The text below deals with one T cell receptor (beta chain). No antigen is known for it. The sample comes from a study of blood T cells in healthy people across ages. Study outcomes and limitations: Higher diversity and more naive CD4+ cells were features of long-lived donors, compared to aged donors. Diversity estimates drawn from one million T cells were deemed underestimates. The CMV status of each donor remained undetermined, and this could have confounded shifts in expanded clonotypes.

PCR was performed a second time for 7 to 11 cycles using a sample-barcoded 5' primer and a J-beta primer mix. Every cDNA molecule carried a tag from a template-switch adaptor bearing 12 random nucleotides. TCRdb passed the 5' RACE reads through MiXCR, listing each CDR3 protein once. The sample yields 1.6 million or so distinct CDR3 sequences, almost 35% seen once. The V gene's germline CDR1 is LNHNV and CDR2 YYDKDF (reference sequence). The V gene lost 1 base and the J gene lost 4 bases, with 23 bases spanning the gap. The CDR3 consists of 18 residues. The TCR sequence derives from a woman aged 25 to 39 in good health. Sequencing was carried out using blood. This chain connects TRBV15 to TRBJ2-7; possible D gene TRBD2, 6 bases. The CDR3 sequence: CATSRAIPPEEGRYEQYF. The CDR3 nucleotides read TGTGCCACCAGCAGAGCCATCCCTCCTGAGGAGGGCCGGTACGAGCAGTACTTC. The full variable domain, with the rest looked up from reference TRBV15 and TRBJ2-7, is DAMVIQNPRYQVTQFGKPVTLSCSQTLNHNVMYWYQQKSSQAPKLLFHYYDKDFNNEADTPDNFQSRRPNTSFCFLDIRSPGLGDTAMYLCATSRAIPPEEGRYEQYFGPGTRLTVT.